These T cell receptor beta chains were read from a single sample in a study of blood T cell repertoires in COVID-19. Data came from immunoSEQ multiplex PCR; TCRdb stores just in-frame clones and leaves some out. The table lists roughly 350,000 clones, more than 75% of them singletons, with under 4.5% in the top ten. The specimen was peripheral blood. These TCRs come from a woman between 50 and 59 years old with active or convalescent COVID-19. CDR3s include the opening cysteine and the closing phenylalanine or tryptophan. D genes are given only for firm matches. Expanded clones are given a class, and other clones once, few, many or no size at all.

v_call	j_call	d_call	clone_size	cdr3_aa	cdr3_nt
TRBV5-1	TRBJ1-1	TRBD1	.	CASSETPGTDYLLF	TGCGCCAGCAGCGAAACCCCCGGGACAGACTATCTTCTTTTC
TRBV7-9	TRBJ2-7	TRBD2	.	CASSPLGGLPSYEQYF	TGTGCCAGCAGCCCTCTGGGGGGGTTACCCTCCTACGAGCAGTACTTC
TRBV5-1	TRBJ2-1	TRBD2	.	CASRAGLEQFF	TGCGCCAGCAGGGCGGGACTAGAGCAGTTCTTC
TRBV4-3	TRBJ2-3	.	.	CASSALLASTQYF	TGCGCCAGCAGCGCACTTCTAGCGTCGACGCAGTATTTT
TRBV7-2	TRBJ2-2	.	.	CASSLAGGPYTGVKFF	TGTGCCAGCAGCTTAGCGGGGGGGCCGTATACTGGGGTTAAGTTTTTT
TRBV18	TRBJ2-1	TRBD2	.	CASSPQLADYNEQFF	TGTGCCAGCTCACCACAACTAGCGGACTACAATGAGCAGTTCTTC
TRBV6-5	TRBJ2-7	.	.	CASSSGAYSYEQYF	TGTGCCAGCAGTTCTGGGGCCTACTCCTACGAGCAGTACTTC
TRBV9	TRBJ2-3	.	once	CASSVYTSSADTQYF	TGTGCCAGCAGCGTATATACTTCAAGCGCAGATACGCAGTATTTT
TRBV20-1	TRBJ2-3	.	.	CSASRGADTQYF	TGCAGTGCTAGTAGGGGCGCAGATACGCAGTATTTT
TRBV19	TRBJ1-5	.	.	CASSTLRGNQPQHF	TGTGCCAGTAGTACCCTCCGTGGCAATCAGCCCCAGCATTTT
TRBV2	TRBJ1-4	.	.	CASSDRRDEKLFF	TGTGCCAGCAGTGACAGGCGGGATGAAAAACTGTTTTTT
TRBV6-4	TRBJ1-3	.	.	CASSDSSDRPSSGNTIYF	TGTGCCAGCAGTGACTCTAGTGACAGACCCAGTTCTGGAAACACCATATATTTT
TRBV11-3	TRBJ2-5	TRBD2	.	CASSQGRGETQYF	TGTGCCAGCAGCCAAGGGAGGGGAGAGACCCAGTACTTC
TRBV6-6	TRBJ2-1	TRBD2	.	CASTPPGGHEQFF	TGTGCCAGCACCCCCCCGGGGGGGCATGAGCAGTTCTTC
TRBV11-2	TRBJ2-7	TRBD2	.	CASSDRLAGGSREQYF	TGTGCCAGCAGCGATCGCCTAGCGGGAGGTTCGCGCGAGCAGTACTTC
TRBV12-2	TRBJ1-6	.	.	CASRLGQGGSPLHF	TGTGCAAGTCGCTTAGGCCAGGGGGGTTCACCCCTCCACTTT
TRBV2	TRBJ2-2	.	.	CASSSQDLNTGELFF	TGTGCCAGCAGTTCACAGGACCTGAACACCGGGGAGCTGTTTTTT
TRBV9	TRBJ2-1	TRBD2	.	CASSVLAGGPGNEQFF	TGTGCCAGCAGCGTGTTAGCGGGGGGGCCCGGCAATGAGCAGTTCTTC
TRBV25-1	TRBJ2-5	TRBD2	.	CASSRPLAGAGETQYF	TGTGCCAGCAGCCGACCCCTAGCGGGAGCGGGGGAGACCCAGTACTTC
TRBV4-2	TRBJ2-2	TRBD2	.	CASSPRTSGGALILNTGELFF	TGTGCCAGCAGCCCCAGGACTAGCGGGGGAGCCTTGATTCTGAACACCGGGGAGCTGTTTTTT
TRBV2	TRBJ1-5	.	.	CASRAGYGQPQHF	TGTGCCAGCAGGGCAGGGTATGGTCAGCCCCAGCATTTT
TRBV27	TRBJ2-5	TRBD2	.	CASSSGRRETQYF	TGTGCCAGTTCAAGCGGGAGACGAGAGACCCAGTACTTC
TRBV10-3	TRBJ2-7	.	.	CAISESGDTVLFTYEQYF	TGTGCCATCAGTGAGTCGGGAGACACCGTTTTGTTTACCTACGAGCAGTACTTC
TRBV9	TRBJ2-7	.	once	CASSVGGSEGEQYF	TGTGCCAGCAGCGTAGGAGGGAGTGAAGGCGAGCAGTACTTC
TRBV28	TRBJ2-1	TRBD2	.	CASSTPSGRVGNEQFF	TGTGCCAGCAGTACTCCTAGCGGGAGGGTGGGAAATGAGCAGTTCTTC
TRBV12-3/TRBV12-4	TRBJ2-2	.	.	CASSSDTGELFF	TGTGCCAGCAGCTCAGACACCGGGGAGCTGTTTTTT
TRBV11-2	TRBJ1-1	TRBD1	.	CASSFIPYRGTNTEAFF	TGTGCCAGCAGCTTCATTCCATACAGGGGGACGAACACTGAAGCTTTCTTT
TRBV6-2/TRBV6-3	TRBJ1-2	.	once	CASSSVNYGYTF	TGTGCCAGCAGTTCAGTTAACTATGGCTACACCTTC
TRBV6-1	TRBJ2-2	.	.	CASSVKNPGTTNTGELFF	TGTGCCAGCAGTGTAAAAAACCCCGGGACAACTAACACCGGGGAGCTGTTTTTT
TRBV7-6	TRBJ1-4	.	.	CASSPGPEKLFF	TGTGCCAGCAGCCCAGGGCCTGAAAAACTGTTTTTT
TRBV13	TRBJ1-2	TRBD1	once	CASSFGQADIYYGYTF	TGTGCCAGCAGCTTCGGACAGGCGGACATTTACTATGGCTACACCTTC
TRBV7-8	TRBJ1-5	TRBD1	.	CASSLYPGTGYQPQHF	TGTGCCAGCAGCTTATATCCGGGGACAGGATATCAGCCCCAGCATTTT
TRBV29-1	TRBJ2-1	TRBD2	.	CSARLAGDRNEQFF	TGCAGCGCCAGACTAGCGGGAGATCGGAATGAGCAGTTCTTC
TRBV7-8	TRBJ2-7	TRBD1	.	CASSVYRGSPSYEQYF	TGTGCCAGCAGCGTCTACAGGGGGTCCCCCTCCTACGAGCAGTACTTC
TRBV19	TRBJ1-1	.	.	CASSMSGGLAEAFF	TGTGCCAGTAGTATGTCTGGCGGACTCGCTGAAGCTTTCTTT
TRBV4-2	TRBJ1-5	.	.	CASSQEGQGANQPQHF	TGTGCCAGCAGCCAAGAGGGGCAAGGGGCCAATCAGCCCCAGCATTTT
TRBV19	TRBJ2-7	.	.	CASSIGTALYEQYF	TGTGCCAGTAGTATAGGGACAGCCCTGTACGAGCAGTACTTC
TRBV30	TRBJ1-3	TRBD1	.	CAWGGTASGNTIYF	TGTGCCTGGGGTGGGACAGCCTCTGGAAACACCATATATTTT
TRBV6-5	TRBJ2-1	TRBD1	.	CASTLDRGYNEQFF	TGTGCCAGCACCCTGGACAGGGGGTACAATGAGCAGTTCTTC
TRBV10-3	TRBJ1-1	TRBD1	.	CAISSTTGGKGETISEAFF	TGTGCCATCAGTTCTACTACAGGGGGCAAGGGGGAAACGATCTCTGAAGCTTTCTTT
TRBV6-5	TRBJ2-1	TRBD2	.	CASSYLPSGSYNEQFF	TGTGCCAGCAGTTACCTACCTAGCGGCTCCTACAATGAGCAGTTCTTC
TRBV7-2	TRBJ2-3	TRBD2	.	CASSLEGTSGETDTQYF	TGTGCCAGCAGCTTAGAGGGGACTAGCGGGGAAACAGATACGCAGTATTTT
TRBV7-2	TRBJ2-5	.	.	CASSLSGETQYF	TGTGCCAGCAGCTTATCAGGGGAGACCCAGTACTTC
TRBV29-1	TRBJ2-3	.	.	CSVEGRNTDTQYF	TGCAGCGTTGAAGGGCGGAACACAGATACGCAGTATTTT
TRBV5-1	TRBJ2-1	.	.	CASSLEDRLSSYNEQFF	TGCGCCAGCAGCTTAGAGGACAGACTTAGCTCCTACAATGAGCAGTTCTTC
TRBV6-5	TRBJ1-1	TRBD1	.	CASSYSTGLNTEAFF	TGTGCCAGCAGTTACTCGACAGGGCTGAACACTGAAGCTTTCTTT
TRBV15	TRBJ2-1	TRBD2	.	CATSRDRASGAYNEQFF	TGTGCCACCAGCAGAGATCGGGCTAGCGGGGCCTACAATGAGCAGTTCTTC
TRBV11-2	TRBJ1-5	.	.	CASSLSYSNQPQHF	TGTGCCAGCAGCTTAAGCTATAGCAATCAGCCCCAGCATTTT
TRBV13	TRBJ1-2	TRBD1	few	CASSQNRGLGYGYTF	TGTGCCAGCAGTCAGAACAGGGGGTTGGGCTATGGCTACACCTTC
TRBV11-3	TRBJ2-2	TRBD1	.	CASSLVGTGENTGELFF	TGTGCCAGCAGCTTAGTAGGGACAGGAGAGAACACCGGGGAGCTGTTTTTT
TRBV28	TRBJ2-3	.	.	CASSSPGGGMADTQYF	TGTGCCAGCAGTTCTCCTGGCGGAGGGATGGCAGATACGCAGTATTTT
TRBV27	TRBJ2-7	TRBD1	.	CASSLSGGMPREQYF	TGTGCCAGCAGTTTGTCAGGGGGTATGCCTAGGGAGCAGTACTTC
TRBV28	TRBJ2-7	.	.	CASSFDRRKGEQYF	TGTGCCAGCAGTTTCGACAGGAGGAAAGGGGAGCAGTACTTC
TRBV19	TRBJ1-2	.	.	CASSTGVGYGYTF	TGTGCCAGTAGTACGGGGGTGGGCTATGGCTACACCTTC
TRBV19	TRBJ2-3	.	few	CASSIWGQSTDTQYF	TGTGCCAGTAGCATCTGGGGGCAGAGCACAGATACGCAGTATTTT
TRBV5-1	TRBJ1-2	TRBD1	.	CASSLGRQGVIYGYTF	TGCGCCAGCAGCTTGGGCCGACAGGGGGTGATCTATGGCTACACCTTC
TRBV29-1	TRBJ1-1	.	.	CSVATGLNTEAFF	TGCAGCGTGGCGACAGGTTTAAACACTGAAGCTTTCTTT